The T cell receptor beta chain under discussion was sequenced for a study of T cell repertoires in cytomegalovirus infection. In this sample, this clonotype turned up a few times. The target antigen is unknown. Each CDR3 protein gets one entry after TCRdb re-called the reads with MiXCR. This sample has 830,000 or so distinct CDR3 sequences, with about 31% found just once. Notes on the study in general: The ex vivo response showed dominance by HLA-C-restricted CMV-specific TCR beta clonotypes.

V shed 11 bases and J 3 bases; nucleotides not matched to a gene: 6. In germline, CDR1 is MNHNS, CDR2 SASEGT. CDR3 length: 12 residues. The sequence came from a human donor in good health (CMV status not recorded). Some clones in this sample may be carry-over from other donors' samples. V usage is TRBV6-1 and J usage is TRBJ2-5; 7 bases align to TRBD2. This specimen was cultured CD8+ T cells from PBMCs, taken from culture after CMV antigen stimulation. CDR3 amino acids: CASGAGEETQYF. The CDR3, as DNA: TGTGCCTCGGGTGCGGGGGAAGAGACCCAGTACTTC.